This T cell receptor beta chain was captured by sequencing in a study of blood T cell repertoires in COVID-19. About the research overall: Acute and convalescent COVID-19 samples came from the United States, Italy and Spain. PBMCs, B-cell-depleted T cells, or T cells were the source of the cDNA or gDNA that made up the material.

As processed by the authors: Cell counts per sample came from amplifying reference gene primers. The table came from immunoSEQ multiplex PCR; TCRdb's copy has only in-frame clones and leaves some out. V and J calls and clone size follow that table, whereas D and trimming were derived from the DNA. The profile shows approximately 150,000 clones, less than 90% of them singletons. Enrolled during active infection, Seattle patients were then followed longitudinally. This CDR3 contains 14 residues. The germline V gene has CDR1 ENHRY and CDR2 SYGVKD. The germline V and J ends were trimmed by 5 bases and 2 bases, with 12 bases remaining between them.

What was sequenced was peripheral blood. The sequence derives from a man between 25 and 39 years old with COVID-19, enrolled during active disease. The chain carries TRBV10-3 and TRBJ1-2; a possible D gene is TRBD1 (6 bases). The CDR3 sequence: CAISIGQGNYGYTF. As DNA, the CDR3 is TGTGCCATCAGTATAGGCCAGGGGAACTATGGCTACACCTTC.